Listed here are 28 T cell receptor beta chains from one sample, sequenced in a study of T cells in Graves' hyperthyroidism and ophthalmopathy. What was amplified from RNA transcripts were TCR beta CDR3 regions. Researchers ran a first-round RT-PCR on the TCR CDR3 using the HTBI primer set. One entry per CDR3 protein results from TCRdb running MiXCR on the multiplex PCR reads. The table records 600,000 to 700,000 distinct CDR3 sequences, over 40% of them present only once. The source material was peripheral blood or thyroid tissue (not recorded which). These receptors were collected from an adult man with Graves' disease, either hyperthyroidism or ophthalmopathy (not recorded which).

Many counts were recorded for this clonotype. The chain recombines TRBV10-2 with TRBJ2-7, with 10 bases that match TRBD2. Germline V gene lookup returns CDR1 WSHSY and CDR2 SAAADI. The V gene end was trimmed by 6 bases and the J gene end by 0 bases; junction bases not matched to a gene: 2. This CDR3 has 14 residues. The CDR3 DNA reads as TGCGCCAGCAGCCCTAGCGGGAGCTCCTACGAGCAGTACTTC. It translates to CASSPSGSSYEQYF.

This clonotype was seen only once. V gene TRBV7-9 combines with J gene TRBJ2-5; 16 bases are a match to TRBD2. The CDR3 totals 15 residues. Germline assignment: CDR1 SEHNR and CDR2 FQNEAQ (reference sequence). V shed 6 bases and J 8 bases; nucleotides not matched to a gene: 6. CDR3 amino acids: CASSLGTSGRGTQYF. DNA for the CDR3: TGTGCCAGCAGTCTAGGGACTAGCGGGAGGGGAACCCAGTACTTC.

This clonotype was found a few times. The rearrangement joins TRBV7-8 to TRBJ2-2; D is uncertain. CDR1 is SGHVS and CDR2 is FQNEAQ in the germline V gene. Between the trimmed V and J ends, which lost 1 base and 7 bases, there was a span of 7 bases. CDR3 length equals 13 residues. The CDR3 loop is CASSLVGYGELFF. In nucleotides, the CDR3 is TGTGCCAGCAGCTTAGTAGGGTACGGGGAGCTGTTTTTT.

This clonotype was detected a few times. The chain has TRBV12-3 or TRBV12-4 and TRBJ1-1; D is perhaps TRBD1 (5 bases). Trimming cost V 6 bases and J 1 base, with 15 bases left between them. The CDR3 has 15 amino acids. CDR3 nucleotides: TGTGCCAGCAGCTCCTCGGGGGTTAAGAACACTGAAGCTTTCTTT. It encodes CASSSSGVKNTEAFF.

This clonotype has more than one count but fewer than ten. The chain carries TRBV11-3 and TRBJ2-7, with 10 bases that match TRBD1. The germline CDR1 and CDR2 sequences are SGHNT and YENEEA. Trimming took 2 bases from V and 5 from J; bases not matched to a gene: 9. The CDR3 length is 16 residues. The CDR3 DNA reads TGTGCCAGCAGCTTACCCCGGGACAGGGGTGCCGACGAGCAGTACTTC. It encodes CASSLPRDRGADEQYF. Filled out from reference TRBV11-3 and TRBJ2-7, the complete variable domain reads EAGVVQSPRYKIIEKKQPVAFWCNPISGHNTLYWYLQNLGQGPELLIRYENEEAVDDSQLPKDRFSAERLKGVDSTLKIQPAELGDSAVYLCASSLPRDRGADEQYFGPGTRLTVT.

For this clonotype: This is likely a read error, given that the CDR3 carries no conserved phenylalanine or tryptophan at its end. The chain combines TRBV7-9 with TRBJ2-5; possible D gene TRBD1, 6 bases. The CDR3 has 15 residues. V was pared by 5 bases and J by 2 bases, with 15 bases between. CDR1 is SEHNR, CDR2 FQNEAQ, per germline (reference sequence). This chain's CDR3 is CASSQESGVQETQYL. The CDR3 nucleotides read TGTGCCAGCAGCCAAGAGTCAGGGGTGCAAGAGACCCAGTACCTC.

The rearrangement uses TRBV7-2 and TRBJ2-6; TRBD1 or TRBD2 may be the D gene (5 bases each). The germline V gene has CDR1 SGHTA and CDR2 FQGNSA. The CDR3 covers 14 residues. V was trimmed by 1 base and J by 11 bases, leaving 12 bases between them. The CDR3 nucleotides are TGTGCCAGCAGCTTAGATTTGGGGACCTACGTCCTGACTTTC. Translation: CASSLDLGTYVLTF.

The gene calls are TRBV25-1 and TRBJ1-5, with 11 bases aligning to TRBD1. CDR1 MGHDK and CDR2 SYGVNS come from the germline V gene. The CDR3 sequence is 15 residues long. V shed 4 bases, J shed 6 bases, and the junction held 5 bases outside the gene matches. CDR3 sequence reads: CASSGTGGGSQPQHF. The CDR3 DNA reads TGTGCCAGCAGTGGGACAGGGGGCGGTAGTCAGCCCCAGCATTTT.

As concerns this clonotype: The junction departs from the called germline gene at one end, perhaps through a read error. This chain uses TRBV7-3 with TRBJ2-5, with 13 bases identical to TRBD2. Per the germline V gene, CDR1 is SGHTA and CDR2 is FQGTGA. This CDR3 comprises 15 residues. The CDR3 loop is CASSHGLAGEEAQYF. In nucleotides, the CDR3 is TGTGCCAGCAGCCACGGACTAGCGGGAGAAGAGGCCCAGTACTTC. The variable domain in full, with the rest retrieved from reference TRBV7-3 and TRBJ2-5, is GAGVSQTPSNKVTEKGKYVELRCDPISGHTALYWYRQSLGQGPEFLIYFQGTGAADDSGLPNDRFFAVRPEGSVSTLKIQRTERGDSAVYLCASSHGLAGEEAQYFGPGTRLLVL.

The table lists this clonotype with a few counts. The V and J genes are TRBV9 and TRBJ2-2, with 9 bases lining up with TRBD1. V dropped 0 bases and J dropped 6; count of bases not matched to a gene: 3. Per germline, CDR1 SGDLS and CDR2 YYNGEE. The length of the CDR3 is 15 residues. The CDR3 bases are TGTGCCAGCAGCGTAGACAGGGGGCCTCCCGGGGAGCTGTTTTTT. Translated: CASSVDRGPPGELFF.

This clonotype was picked up many times. The chain joins TRBV12-3 or TRBV12-4 to TRBJ1-4; D remains ambiguous. V dropped 7 bases and J dropped 7 bases, with 16 bases sitting between them. The CDR3 is 14 amino acids. The CDR3 protein is CASTNDGLGEKLFF. CDR3 in DNA: TGTGCCAGCACCAATGACGGCCTGGGTGAAAAACTGTTTTTT.

With regard to this clonotype: A read error is possible here, since a much larger clone lies one base away. The chain recombines TRBV12-3 or TRBV12-4 with TRBJ2-7, with D possibly matching TRBD1 (6 bases). The CDR3 consists of 13 residues. The CDR3 sequence: CASLDSASYELYF. The DNA for the CDR3 is TGTGCCAGCCTGGACAGCGCCTCCTACGAGCTGTACTTC.

The rearrangement links TRBV7-2 to TRBJ2-7, with a weak D call TRBD2 (5 bases). CDR1 and CDR2 from the germline V gene are SGHTA and FQGNSA. The CDR3 covers 17 residues. V shed 5 bases and J shed 1 base, with 21 bases lying between them. The CDR3, as DNA: TGTGCCAGCAGCCTCGGTGCCCCGGGAAATCCTTCCTACGAGCAGTACTTC. Encoded protein: CASSLGAPGNPSYEQYF.

This chain uses TRBV20-1 with TRBJ1-5; 12 bases line up with TRBD1. The CDR3 consists of 15 residues. After removal of 3 bases from V and 9 bases from J, the junction contained 9 bases not matched to a gene. In germline, CDR1 is DFQATT, CDR2 SNEGSKA (reference sequence). The CDR3 DNA follows: TGCAGTGCTAGTCCCGGGACAGGGGGCATGTGGCCCCAGCATTTT. Translated: CSASPGTGGMWPQHF.

V and J are TRBV5-1 and TRBJ2-7; 8 bases are shared with TRBD1. This CDR3 is built from 14 residues. The germline CDR1 and CDR2 sequences are SGHRS and YFSETQ. V shed 7 bases, J shed 4 bases, and the junction held 10 bases outside the gene matches. CDR3 nucleotides: TGCGCCAGCGGCGACAGGGGCGTAAAGTACGAGCAGTACTTC. It translates to CASGDRGVKYEQYF. The full variable domain, with the rest looked up from reference TRBV5-1 and TRBJ2-7, is KAGVTQTPRYLIKTRGQQVTLSCSPISGHRSVSWYQQTPGQGLQFLFEYFSETQRNKGNFPGRFSGRQFSNSRSEMNVSTLELGDSALYLCASGDRGVKYEQYFGPGTRLTVT.

J is TRBJ2-7 and V is TRBV5-1, with TRBD1 as a possible D gene (7 bases). Trimming left V 2 bases short and J 4 bases short, with 13 bases between. There are 14 residues in the CDR3. Germline values: CDR1 SGHRS, CDR2 YFSETQ. CDR3 loop: CASSFNRGGYEQYF. Written as DNA, the CDR3 is TGCGCCAGCAGCTTCAACAGGGGAGGATACGAGCAGTACTTC. Supplemented by reference TRBV5-1 and TRBJ2-7, the full variable domain reads KAGVTQTPRYLIKTRGQQVTLSCSPISGHRSVSWYQQTPGQGLQFLFEYFSETQRNKGNFPGRFSGRQFSNSRSEMNVSTLELGDSALYLCASSFNRGGYEQYFGPGTRLTVT.

CDR3 sequence (DNA): TGTGCCAGCAGCTTAGTCAAGGGGGGGATAGATCAGCCCCAGCATTTT. Its translation: CASSLVKGGIDQPQHF. This chain joins TRBV7-9 and TRBJ1-5; possible D gene TRBD1, 6 bases. Germline CDR1 SEHNR, CDR2 FQNEAQ (reference sequence). V gave up 1 base and J gave up 5 bases, with 15 bases separating them. The CDR3 covers 16 residues.

This clonotype has a count of ten or more. The rearrangement uses TRBV7-2 and TRBJ1-2, with 8 bases fitting TRBD1. The CDR3 contains 13 residues. Germline V gene sequence: CDR1 SGHTA, CDR2 FQGNSA. Germline trimming cut 1 base from V and 7 bases from J; bases unmatched to any gene: 2. CDR3 in amino acids: CASSLVQGVGYTF. CDR3 coding DNA: TGTGCCAGCAGCTTAGTACAGGGGGTTGGCTACACCTTC.

There are many counts of this clonotype. The rearrangement links TRBV19 to TRBJ1-6, with 7 bases aligning to TRBD1. The CDR3 runs 14 residues. Germline V lookup: CDR1 LNHDA, CDR2 SQIVND (reference sequence). V was pared by 6 bases and J by 8 bases, with 7 bases of the junction left unmatched. The CDR3 loop reads CASSLTGVDSPLHF. The DNA for the CDR3 is TGTGCCAGTAGCCTTACAGGGGTAGATTCACCCCTCCACTTT.

This clonotype was observed at least ten times. The chain links TRBV25-1 to TRBJ1-5, with D unclear. The germline gives CDR1 MGHDK, CDR2 SYGVNS. The V gene lost 1 base and the J gene lost 0 bases, with 10 bases spanning the gap. The length of the CDR3 is 16 residues. CDR3: CASSEFQALSNQPQHF. The CDR3 DNA follows: TGTGCCAGCAGTGAATTCCAGGCCCTTAGCAATCAGCCCCAGCATTTT.

The chain recombines TRBV25-1 with TRBJ1-6; the match to TRBD1 covers 7 bases. V lost 11 bases to trimming and J lost 9 bases; unmatched junction nucleotides: 13. CDR3 length: 14 residues. The germline CDR1 and CDR2 sequences are MGHDK and SYGVNS. CDR3 bases: TGTGCCTGGAGGGAAGGACAGGAAACTTCACCCCTCCACTTT. Protein: CAWREGQETSPLHF.

This clonotype was counted a few times. This rearrangement joins TRBV7-2 to TRBJ1-2; TRBD1 agrees at 7 bases. V was pared by 5 bases and J by 8 bases, with 8 bases of the junction left unmatched. Germline CDR1 and CDR2: SGHTA and FQGNSA. The CDR3 covers 13 residues. The CDR3 DNA reads TGTGCCAGCAGCCAAGACAGGGTCCGCGGCTACACCTTC. Encoded protein: CASSQDRVRGYTF.

This chain connects TRBV5-1 to TRBJ1-4; possible D gene TRBD1, 5 bases. The CDR3 contains 14 residues. Trimming left V 1 base short and J 12 bases short, with 16 bases between. Germline CDR1 and CDR2: SGHRS and YFSETQ. CDR3 sequence reads: CASSLMGTPTELFF. Here the CDR3 DNA reads TGCGCCAGCAGCTTGATGGGGACCCCTACGGAACTGTTTTTT.

This clonotype was observed a handful of times. The rearrangement links TRBV19 to TRBJ1-4, with TRBD1 matching 7 bases. In germline, CDR1 is LNHDA, CDR2 SQIVND (reference sequence). This CDR3 has 14 amino acids. V dropped 7 bases and J dropped 6; count of bases not matched to a gene: 8. The CDR3 region has the DNA TGTGCCAGTAATACGGGACAGAGAGATGAAAAACTGTTTTTT. Protein product: CASNTGQRDEKLFF.

This clonotype was seen more than once but under ten times. J is TRBJ1-2 and V is TRBV2, with 7 bases identical to TRBD1. The CDR3 spans 15 residues. Germline V CDR1 and CDR2: SNHLY, FYNNEI. V dropped 5 bases and J dropped 5; count of bases not matched to a gene: 11. CDR3: CASSLDRQGRYGYTF. DNA of the CDR3: TGTGCCAGCAGTTTAGACCGACAGGGAAGGTATGGCTACACCTTC.

The sample holds one count of this clonotype. The chain couples TRBV6-1 to TRBJ1-2; D is uncertain. The CDR3 is 13 amino acids. Germline assignment: CDR1 MNHNS and CDR2 SASEGT. Trimming took 6 bases from V and 2 from J, leaving 10 bases between them. CDR3 bases: TGTGCCAGCAGGACTACCTTGAACTATGGCTACACCTTC. Its protein is CASRTTLNYGYTF.

A few counts support this clonotype. V gene TRBV7-9 combines with J gene TRBJ1-1, with 8 bases aligning to TRBD1. Germline V lookup: CDR1 SEHNR, CDR2 FQNEAQ (reference sequence). The CDR3 consists of 12 residues. V shed 4 bases and J 6 bases; nucleotides not matched to a gene: 1. For the CDR3, the DNA is TGTGCCAGCAGCTGGGACAGGCCTGAAGCTTTCTTT. Translation gives CASSWDRPEAFF. Filled out from reference TRBV7-9 and TRBJ1-1, the complete variable domain reads DTGVSQNPRHKITKRGQNVTFRCDPISEHNRLYWYRQTLGQGPEFLTYFQNEAQLEKSRLLSDRFSAERPKGSFSTLEIQRTEQGDSAMYLCASSWDRPEAFFGQGTRLTVV.

This chain uses TRBV5-1 with TRBJ1-1; 7 bases match TRBD1. Germline CDR1 and CDR2: SGHRS and YFSETQ. The CDR3 has 17 amino acids. Trimming took 0 bases from V and 0 from J; bases not matched to a gene: 8. The CDR3: CASSLGGTAWMNTEAFF. CDR3 in DNA: TGCGCCAGCAGCTTGGGGGGGACAGCTTGGATGAACACTGAAGCTTTCTTT.